A selection of T cell receptor beta chains follows, all from one sample in a study of cytomegalovirus exposure and HLA in healthy donors. Assay used: immunoSEQ multiplex PCR; TCRdb lists only in-frame clones, some missing. The data show tens of thousands of clones, and the top ten clones hold 0.95% to 1.3%. The specimen sequenced was PBMCs. These receptors were taken from a woman in her 30s in good health and CMV-seronegative. CDR3s include the opening cysteine and the closing phenylalanine or tryptophan. The D gene is left open where the match is weak.

- TRBJ2-7 TRBV11-1 CASSLASEGVEQYF TGTGCCAGCAGCTTAGCGAGCGAAGGGGTCGAGCAGTACTTC
- TRBJ1-2 TRBV5-4 CASSLRQVRGYTF TGTGCCAGCAGCTTGCGGCAGGTTCGAGGCTACACCTTC
TRBD1 TRBJ2-2 TRBV29-1 CSVAGGGIGELFF TGCAGCGTTGCAGGGGGCGGTATCGGGGAGCTGTTTTTT
TRBD1 TRBJ1-1 TRBV29-1 CSVEGGGGYTEAFF TGCAGCGTTGAAGGAGGAGGGGGCTACACTGAAGCTTTCTTT
- TRBJ2-1 TRBV14 CASSLRLYNEQFF TGTGCCAGCAGCCTAAGACTCTACAATGAGCAGTTCTTC
TRBD1 TRBJ2-1 TRBV10-1 CASSGSTGKGNEQFF TGCGCCAGCAGTGGTTCGACAGGGAAGGGCAATGAGCAGTTCTTC
- TRBJ1-1 TRBV30 CAGSGPGLMNTEAFF TGTGCCGGGAGTGGACCGGGACTGATGAACACTGAAGCTTTCTTT
- TRBJ1-5 TRBV7-2 CASSLWRGGNQPQHF TGTGCCAGCAGCTTGTGGAGGGGAGGCAATCAGCCCCAGCATTTT
- TRBJ2-3 TRBV29-1 CSVSLVGSPRRDTQYF TGCAGCGTAAGTCTCGTCGGGTCTCCTAGAAGGGATACGCAGTATTTT
TRBD1 TRBJ2-2 TRBV7-9 CASSTGTGFYTGELFF TGTGCCAGCAGCACCGGGACAGGGTTCTACACCGGGGAGCTGTTTTTT
- TRBJ1-1 TRBV6-1 CASSTMNTEAFF TGTGCCAGCAGTACTATGAACACTGAAGCTTTCTTT
- TRBJ1-1 TRBV7-8 CASSLALQGGTEAFF TGTGCCAGCAGCTTAGCCCTTCAGGGTGGAACTGAAGCTTTCTTT
- TRBJ1-6 TRBV7-9 CASSLNAGEGPLHF TGTGCCAGCAGCTTGAACGCGGGTGAGGGACCCCTCCACTTT
TRBD1 TRBJ2-4 TRBV19 CASSPQGSGTKNIQYF TGTGCCAGTAGTCCACAGGGGTCTGGGACCAAAAACATTCAGTACTTC
- TRBJ2-7 TRBV4-2 CASSQDRAYEQYF TGTGCCAGCAGCCAAGATAGAGCATACGAGCAGTACTTC
TRBD2 TRBJ2-7 TRBV30 CAWSVFPNTAGGGEQYF TGTGCCTGGAGTGTTTTCCCTAATACGGCGGGAGGGGGCGAGCAGTACTTC
TRBD2 TRBJ2-7 TRBV6-5 CASSYFRGDEQYF TGTGCCAGCAGTTACTTCCGGGGGGACGAGCAGTACTTC
- TRBJ1-1 TRBV9 CASSVAGNTEAFF TGTGCCAGCAGCGTAGCAGGGAACACTGAAGCTTTCTTT
TRBD2 TRBJ2-5 TRBV2 CASSFGTSGIETQYF TGTGCCAGCAGTTTCGGGACTAGCGGGATAGAGACCCAGTACTTC
TRBD1 TRBJ1-4 TRBV19 CASSPIPGQGTEKLFF TGTGCCAGTAGTCCAATCCCGGGACAGGGCACGGAAAAACTGTTTTTT
TRBD2 TRBJ2-3 TRBV4-1 CASSQTPSGGLADTQYF TGCGCCAGCAGCCAAACCCCTAGCGGGGGTTTGGCAGATACGCAGTATTTT
- TRBJ2-3 TRBV28 CASSFGGSTDTQYF TGTGCCAGCAGTTTCGGCGGAAGCACAGATACGCAGTATTTT
- TRBJ1-2 TRBV6-5 CASSFLAGQGYTF TGTGCCAGCAGTTTCCTGGCGGGGCAGGGCTACACCTTC
- TRBJ2-5 TRBV30 CAGRWKGGPVETQYF TGTGCCGGGAGGTGGAAGGGGGGGCCTGTCGAGACCCAGTACTTC
TRBD2 TRBJ2-2 TRBV7-8 CASSHRLAGTGELFF TGTGCCAGCAGCCACCGACTAGCGGGGACCGGGGAGCTGTTTTTT
TRBD1 TRBJ2-1 TRBV6-5 CASRRQGDNEQFF TGTGCCAGCAGAAGACAGGGCGACAATGAGCAGTTCTTC
TRBD1 TRBJ1-2 TRBV5-4 CASSLGQGAGGYTF TGTGCCAGCAGCCTCGGACAGGGGGCGGGTGGCTACACCTTC